What follows are 32 T cell receptor beta chains derived from one specimen sequenced in a study of metastatic and nonmetastatic thyroid tumors. Treatment of any kind had been given to no patient before thyroid surgery. TCRdb reprocessed the PCR reads using MiXCR. The sample contains approximately 30,000 clones, under 8% of which appear only once. The sample was blood. Receptors originate from a female donor with papillary thyroid cancer or a benign thyroid nodule (not recorded which). Some clones in this sample may be carry-over from other donors' samples.

This clone was counted ten times or more. V usage is TRBV5-1 and J usage is TRBJ1-3; the D gene is possibly TRBD1 (5 bases). This CDR3 is 18 amino acids long. Germline V gives CDR1 SGHRS, CDR2 YFSETQ. Trimming shortened V by 3 bases and J by 0 bases, and 19 bases separated the two germline ends. The chain's CDR3 is CASSWGINRKSSGNTIYF. CDR3 coding DNA: TGCGCCAGCAGCTGGGGCATAAACAGGAAAAGCTCTGGAAACACCATATATTTT.

V is TRBV2 and J is TRBJ2-5, with a possible D match to TRBD1 (6 bases). V was pared by 4 bases and J by 5 bases, with 14 bases between. Germline V CDR1 and CDR2: SNHLY, FYNNEI. The CDR3 is 14 amino acids. The CDR3 nucleotides are TGTGCCAGCAGTGCTACAGGGATTCGGGAGACCCAGTACTTC. This gives the protein CASSATGIRETQYF. Complete variable domain (other parts from reference TRBV2 and TRBJ2-5): EPEVTQTPSHQVTQMGQEVILRCVPISNHLYFYWYRQILGQKVEFLVSFYNNEISEKSEIFDDQFSVERPDGSNFTLKIRSTKLEDSAMYFCASSATGIRETQYFGPGTRLLVL.

This clone was counted many times. A much more abundant neighbour one base away suggests this may be a read error. The same CDR3 is also encoded by other DNA sequences in this sample. The chain recombines TRBV6-1 with TRBJ2-7; the D is unclear. The CDR3 length is 14 residues. Looked up from germline, CDR1 is MNHNS and CDR2 is SASEGT. V lost 8 bases and J 2 bases, leaving 16 bases between the germline ends. CDR3 DNA sequence: TGTGCCAGCTCGAAGGCAGGTGAGGCCTACGAGCAGTACTTC. It encodes CASSKAGEAYEQYF.

This clone was detected ten times or more. The chain recombines TRBV6-2 or TRBV6-3 with TRBJ1-5, with D tentatively TRBD1 (6 bases). The germline V gene has CDR1 MNHEY and CDR2 SVGEGT. V lost 4 bases to trimming and J lost 6 bases, with 16 bases between them. CDR3 length: 15 residues. CDR3 DNA sequence: TGTGCCAGCAGTTCCACAGGGTTGGTAAGTCAGCCCCAGCATTTT. Encoded protein: CASSSTGLVSQPQHF.

This clone appeared a few times. Compared with germline, one end of the junction differs, possibly owing to a read error. The chain carries TRBV20-1 and TRBJ2-2, with D perhaps matching TRBD2 (5 bases). Germline loops: CDR1 DFQATT, CDR2 SNEGSKA (reference sequence). CDR3 length: 13 residues. The CDR3 nucleotides are TGCAGTGCCTTGGACTCCTACACCTGGGAGCTGTTTTTT. This codes for CSALDSYTWELFF.

This clone was seen at least ten times. This sequence may be a read error, since a much larger clone differs from it by one base. Other DNA sequences within the sample encode an identical CDR3. The gene calls are TRBV19 and TRBJ2-1, with a possible D match to TRBD2 (6 bases). CDR3 length: 14 residues. Germline CDR1 is LNHDA and CDR2 is SQIVND (reference sequence). CDR3 loop: CASSMAGTANEQFF. Here the CDR3 DNA reads TGCGCCAGTAGTATGGCGGGAACGGCAAATGAGCAGTTCTTC.

This clone was found many times. V usage is TRBV7-2 and J usage is TRBJ1-5, with D hard to call. V gave up 0 bases and J gave up 5 bases, with 5 bases separating them. The germline gives CDR1 SGHTA, CDR2 FQGNSA. This CDR3 is built from 13 residues. DNA of the CDR3: TGTGCCAGCAGCTTAGCACGGGATCAGCCCCAGCATTTT. Its translation: CASSLARDQPQHF.

This clone was counted at least ten times. The chain links TRBV5-1 to TRBJ2-1; 10 bases align to TRBD1. CDR1 is SGHRS, CDR2 YFSETQ, per germline. CDR3 size: 15 residues. Trimming took 2 bases from V and 2 from J; bases not matched to a gene: 1. CDR3: CASSLDRGPYNEQFF. DNA for the CDR3: TGCGCCAGCAGCTTAGACAGGGGGCCCTACAATGAGCAGTTCTTC. Together with reference TRBV5-1 and TRBJ2-1, the CDR3 gives the full variable domain: KAGVTQTPRYLIKTRGQQVTLSCSPISGHRSVSWYQQTPGQGLQFLFEYFSETQRNKGNFPGRFSGRQFSNSRSEMNVSTLELGDSALYLCASSLDRGPYNEQFFGPGTRLTVL.

This clone has at least ten counts. This chain's CDR3 is CASSLSAQGRYEQYF. The CDR3 DNA reads as TGTGCCAGCAGTTTATCAGCCCAGGGGAGGTACGAGCAGTACTTC. The chain recombines TRBV12-3 or TRBV12-4 with TRBJ2-7; the D call may be TRBD1 or TRBD2 (6 bases each). The germline V and J ends were trimmed by 2 bases and 4 bases, with 15 bases remaining between them. This CDR3 contains 15 residues.

This clone was counted many times. The chain recombines TRBV24-1 with TRBJ2-3; D is ambiguous. Trimming pared 5 bases from V and 2 bases from J, leaving 4 bases between. This CDR3 has 12 amino acids. Per the germline V gene, CDR1 is KGHDR and CDR2 is SFDVKD. The CDR3 region has the DNA TGTGCCACCAGTGGAGACACAGATACGCAGTATTTT. Translating it yields CATSGDTDTQYF.

This clone appeared many times. The chain links TRBV6-1 to TRBJ1-2, with D possibly being TRBD1 (6 bases). Trimming stripped 2 bases from V and 7 bases from J, with 23 bases between. CDR1 and CDR2 from the germline V gene are MNHNS and SASEGT. There are 17 residues in the CDR3. For the CDR3, the DNA is TGTGCCAGCAGTGAATATGGGGGCACGGGCAATCTTGGTGGCTACACCTTC. As protein: CASSEYGGTGNLGGYTF.

This clone has more than one count but fewer than ten. The rearrangement joins TRBV2 to TRBJ2-7; TRBD1 might be the D (7 bases). The CDR3 length is 12 residues. V lost 10 bases, J lost 1 base, and 11 bases lay in between. CDR1 is SNHLY and CDR2 is FYNNEI in the germline V gene. The CDR3 is CATRGASYEQYF. As DNA, the CDR3 is TGTGCCACCAGGGGGGCTTCCTACGAGCAGTACTTC.

At least ten counts were recorded for this clone. This sample also contains other DNA sequences that code for the same CDR3. The CDR3 sequence is CASSVANTPLEINTEAFF. DNA for the CDR3: TGTGCCAGCAGCGTAGCAAACACTCCCTTGGAGATTAACACTGAAGCTTTCTTT. V gene TRBV9 combines with J gene TRBJ1-1, with D unresolved. CDR3 length: 18 amino acids. Germline V gene data show CDR1 as SGDLS and CDR2 as YYNGEE. Trimming pared 0 bases from V and 2 bases from J, leaving 20 bases between.

The chain recombines TRBV11-1 with TRBJ2-6; D tentatively reads TRBD1 or TRBD2 (5 bases each). The CDR3 runs 16 residues. Germline lookup yields CDR1 SGHAT and CDR2 FQDESV (reference sequence). The V and J ends lost 5 bases and 0 bases respectively, with 11 bases between them. CDR3 sequence: CASSHRGVSGANVLTF. The CDR3 region has the DNA TGTGCCAGCAGCCACAGAGGGGTCTCTGGGGCCAACGTCCTGACTTTC.

This clone was seen ten or more times. The chain joins TRBV5-5 to TRBJ2-2; no firm D call. Looked up from germline, CDR1 is SGHKS and CDR2 is YYEKEE (reference sequence). This CDR3 has 13 residues. V was cut by 0 bases and J by 6 bases, with 6 bases left in between. The CDR3: CASSLGGPGELFF. For the CDR3, the DNA is TGTGCCAGCAGCTTGGGGGGTCCCGGGGAGCTGTTTTTT.

This clone was observed at least ten times. V gene TRBV11-1 combines with J gene TRBJ1-3, with no clear D. The CDR3 runs to 14 residues. Germline CDR1 is SGHAT and CDR2 is FQDESV (reference sequence). Trimming cost V 4 bases and J 3 bases, with 10 bases left between them. CDR3 DNA sequence: TGTGCCAGCAGCTCGGGTGGTTTTGGAAACACCATATATTTT. Protein product: CASSSGGFGNTIYF.

This clone was found many times. Possible read error: a much larger clone is one base away. This chain connects TRBV19 to TRBJ1-2, with D tentatively TRBD1 (5 bases). Looked up from germline, CDR1 is LNHDA and CDR2 is SQIVND (reference sequence). The CDR3 has 14 amino acids. As DNA, the CDR3 is TGTGCCAGTAGTTTCGGGACCGTCCGCGCTGGCCACACCTTC. It encodes CASSFGTVRAGHTF.

This clone was counted many times. This sequence joins TRBV7-8 and TRBJ2-1; 12 bases match TRBD2. This CDR3 spans 13 amino acids. Losses at the gene ends were 5 bases for V and 10 bases for J; bases not matched to a gene: 3. The V gene's germline CDR1 is SGHVS and CDR2 FQNEAQ. Here the CDR3 reads CASSRGLAGEQFF. The CDR3 DNA reads as TGTGCCAGCAGCCGCGGACTAGCGGGAGAGCAGTTCTTC.

This clone was seen ten or more times. V is TRBV6-1 and J is TRBJ2-3, with D hard to call. Trimming cost V 5 bases and J 2 bases, with 11 bases left between them. This CDR3 is 14 amino acids long. Germline V gene data show CDR1 as MNHNS and CDR2 as SASEGT. CDR3 residues: CASSLDRTTDTQYF. The CDR3 region has the DNA TGTGCCAGCAGTCTTGACCGGACCACAGATACGCAGTATTTT.

This clone was counted ten times or more. This chain joins TRBV7-3 and TRBJ1-1; D unclear. Trimming took off 4 bases at V and 2 bases at J, with 11 bases between the two ends. Germline CDR1 and CDR2: SGHTA and FQGTGA. The CDR3 totals 14 residues. The CDR3 is CASSWGMGNTEAFF. The CDR3 DNA is TGTGCCAGCAGCTGGGGAATGGGAAACACTGAAGCTTTCTTT. The full variable domain, its missing parts supplied by reference TRBV7-3 and TRBJ1-1, is GAGVSQTPSNKVTEKGKYVELRCDPISGHTALYWYRQSLGQGPEFLIYFQGTGAADDSGLPNDRFFAVRPEGSVSTLKIQRTERGDSAVYLCASSWGMGNTEAFFGQGTRLTVV.

This clone was observed a few times. The V and J genes are TRBV6-1 and TRBJ2-7; the match to TRBD2 covers 7 bases. Germline values: CDR1 MNHNS, CDR2 SASEGT. The V segment lost 5 bases and the J segment 0 bases; nucleotides outside the gene matches: 10. The CDR3 length is 16 residues. The CDR3 nucleotides read TGTGCCAGCAGTCCCTTCACAGCGGGGCTCTCCTACGAGCAGTACTTC. Protein: CASSPFTAGLSYEQYF.

This clone was picked up many times. The junction shows a germline mismatch at one end, possibly a read error. V gene TRBV7-7 combines with J gene TRBJ2-1, with TRBD2 matching over 8 bases. Germline V gene lookup returns CDR1 SSHAT and CDR2 FNYEAQ (reference sequence). This CDR3 has 14 amino acids. In DNA, the CDR3 is TGTGCTAGCAGCCCCGGGGGGGCTAGGAGTGAGCAGTTCTTC. This codes for CASSPGGARSEQFF.

This clone was recorded many times. The chain uses TRBV5-1 and TRBJ2-5; tentatively, D is TRBD2 (6 bases). This CDR3 is built from 14 residues. Trimming took off 3 bases at V and 3 bases at J, with 12 bases between the two ends. Germline loops: CDR1 SGHRS, CDR2 YFSETQ. CDR3 bases: TGCGCCAGCAGCTCGGGACGGGGGAAAGAGACCCAGTACTTC. This translates into CASSSGRGKETQYF.

This clone was counted at least ten times. The same CDR3 arises from other DNA sequences in this sample as well. V and J are TRBV28 and TRBJ1-4; D gene unclear. Trimming shortened V by 2 bases and J by 3 bases, and 7 bases separated the two germline ends. From germline, CDR1 is MDHEN and CDR2 SYDVKM. CDR3 length equals 14 residues. Written as DNA, the CDR3 is TGTGCCAGCAGTTTAAGACTATCTAATGAAAAACTGTTTTTT. It codes for CASSLRLSNEKLFF.

About this clone itself: A much more abundant neighbour one base away suggests this may be a read error. J is TRBJ2-1 and V is TRBV3-1; no firm D call. The germline gives CDR1 LGHDT, CDR2 YNNKEL (reference sequence). The CDR3 totals 12 residues. The CDR3 here is CARSQLWNEQFF. In nucleotides, the CDR3 is TGTGCCCGCAGCCAGCTATGGAATGAGCAGTTCTTC.

This clone has at least ten counts. The rearrangement links TRBV20-1 to TRBJ1-5; 10 bases map to TRBD1. There are 15 residues in the CDR3. V shed 6 bases and J 4 bases; nucleotides not matched to a gene: 9. Looked up from germline, CDR1 is DFQATT and CDR2 is SNEGSKA (reference sequence). The CDR3 here is CSAKTGTGENQPQHF. The CDR3 bases are TGCAGTGCAAAAACCGGGACAGGGGAAAATCAGCCCCAGCATTTT.

This clone has a count of ten or more. This chain connects TRBV6-1 to TRBJ2-1; no clear D gene. The germline V and J ends were trimmed by 7 bases and 8 bases, with 12 bases remaining between them. The CDR3 is 12 residues long. Per germline, CDR1 MNHNS and CDR2 SASEGT. For the CDR3, the DNA is TGTGCCAGCACACCATCGTTCGATGAGCAGTTCTTC. Encoded protein: CASTPSFDEQFF.

This clone came up many times. The chain recombines TRBV28 with TRBJ2-7, with TRBD2 matching over 12 bases. Germline loops: CDR1 MDHEN, CDR2 SYDVKM. Trimming cost V 2 bases and J 7 bases; bases outside gene matches: 15. This CDR3 is built from 18 residues. The CDR3 DNA is TGTGCCAGCAGTTTAGCCCGGACTAGCGGGATGGTGCCGAGAGAGCAGTACTTC. Its protein is CASSLARTSGMVPREQYF. The full variable domain, rest sourced from reference TRBV28 and TRBJ2-7, is DVKVTQSSRYLVKRTGEKVFLECVQDMDHENMFWYRQDPGLGLRLIYFSYDVKMKEKGDIPEGYSVSREKKERFSLILESASTNQTSMYLCASSLARTSGMVPREQYFGPGTRLTVT.

For this clone: This could be a read error, since a much larger clone is one nucleotide away. Additional DNA sequences in this sample encode the identical CDR3. This chain links TRBV3-1 with TRBJ1-6; tentatively, D is TRBD1 (5 bases). The germline gives CDR1 LGHDT, CDR2 YNNKEL (reference sequence). The CDR3 totals 13 residues. V was cut by 6 bases and J by 9 bases, with 12 bases left in between. The CDR3 DNA follows: TGTGCCAGCAGTTTAGGGGTGCGTTCACCCCTCCACTTT. Its protein product is CASSLGVRSPLHF. The full variable domain, in which reference TRBV3-1 and TRBJ1-6 provide the parts outside the CDR3, is DTAVSQTPKYLVTQMGNDKSIKCEQNLGHDTMYWYKQDSKKFLKIMFSYNNKELIINETVPNRFSPKSPDKAHLNLHINSLELGDSAVYFCASSLGVRSPLHFGNGTRLTVT.

This clone was counted between two and nine times. The rearrangement joins TRBV28 to TRBJ2-5; the D call may be TRBD1 or TRBD2 (7 bases each). V was shortened by 2 bases and J by 5 bases, with 9 bases between the two germline ends. The CDR3 totals 13 residues. From germline, CDR1 is MDHEN and CDR2 SYDVKM. The CDR3 bases are TGTGCCAGCAGTTTACAGGGGGGGGAGACCCAGTACTTC. Protein product: CASSLQGGETQYF.

This clone was detected ten times or more. The chain combines TRBV9 with TRBJ1-3; D not resolved. The germline gives CDR1 SGDLS, CDR2 YYNGEE. The CDR3 runs to 15 residues. Trimming left V 1 base short and J 1 base short, with 9 bases between. The CDR3 here is CASSVTGESGNTIYF. CDR3 bases: TGTGCCAGCAGCGTAACCGGGGAATCTGGAAACACCATATATTTT.

Ten or more counts support this clone. This chain connects TRBV7-2 to TRBJ2-5; 7 nucleotides align to TRBD1. The V segment lost 5 bases and the J segment 3 bases; nucleotides outside the gene matches: 6. The germline CDR1 and CDR2 sequences are SGHTA and FQGNSA. CDR3 length: 14 residues. The CDR3 region has the DNA TGTGCCAGCAGCCCTGACAGGGACGAAGAGACCCAGTACTTC. Amino acid sequence: CASSPDRDEETQYF.